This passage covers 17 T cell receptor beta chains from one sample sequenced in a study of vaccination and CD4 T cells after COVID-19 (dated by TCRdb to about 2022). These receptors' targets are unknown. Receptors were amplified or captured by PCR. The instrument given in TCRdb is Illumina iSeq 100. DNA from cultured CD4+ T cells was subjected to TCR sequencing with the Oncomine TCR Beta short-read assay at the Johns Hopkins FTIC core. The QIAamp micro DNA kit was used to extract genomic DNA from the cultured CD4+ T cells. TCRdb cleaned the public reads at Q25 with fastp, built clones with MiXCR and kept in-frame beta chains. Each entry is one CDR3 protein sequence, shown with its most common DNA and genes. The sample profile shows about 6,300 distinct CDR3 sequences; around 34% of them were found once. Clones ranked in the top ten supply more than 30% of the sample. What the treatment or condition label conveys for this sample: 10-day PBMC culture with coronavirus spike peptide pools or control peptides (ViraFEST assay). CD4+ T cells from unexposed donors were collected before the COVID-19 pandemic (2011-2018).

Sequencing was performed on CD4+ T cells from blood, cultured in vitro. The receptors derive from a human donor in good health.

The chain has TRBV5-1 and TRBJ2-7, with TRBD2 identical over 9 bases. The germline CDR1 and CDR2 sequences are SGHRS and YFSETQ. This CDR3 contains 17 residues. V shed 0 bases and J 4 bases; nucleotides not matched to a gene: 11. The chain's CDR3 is CASSLAIAAGGPYEQYF. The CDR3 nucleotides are TGCGCCAGCAGCTTGGCCATCGCGGCGGGAGGGCCTTACGAGCAGTACTTC. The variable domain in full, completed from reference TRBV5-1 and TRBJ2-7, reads KAGVTQTPRYLIKTRGQQVTLSCSPISGHRSVSWYQQTPGQGLQFLFEYFSETQRNKGNFPGRFSGRQFSNSRSEMNVSTLELGDSALYLCASSLAIAAGGPYEQYFGPGTRLTVT.

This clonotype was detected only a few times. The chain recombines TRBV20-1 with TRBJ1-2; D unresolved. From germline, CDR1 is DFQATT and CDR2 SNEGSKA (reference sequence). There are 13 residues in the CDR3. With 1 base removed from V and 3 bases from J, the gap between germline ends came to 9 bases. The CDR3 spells CSARVPRDYGYTF. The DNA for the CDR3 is TGCAGTGCTAGAGTCCCTAGGGACTATGGCTACACCTTC.

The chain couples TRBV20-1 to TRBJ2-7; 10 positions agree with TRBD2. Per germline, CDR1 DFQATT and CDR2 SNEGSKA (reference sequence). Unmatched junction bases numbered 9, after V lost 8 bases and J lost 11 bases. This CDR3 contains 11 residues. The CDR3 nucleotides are TGCAGTTCCACTAGCGGGACTTCTAAGTACTTC. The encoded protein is CSSTSGTSKYF.

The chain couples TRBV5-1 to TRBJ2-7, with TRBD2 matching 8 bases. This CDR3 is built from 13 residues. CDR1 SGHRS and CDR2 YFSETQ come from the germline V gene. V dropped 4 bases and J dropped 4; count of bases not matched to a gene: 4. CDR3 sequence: CASSPTSEYEQYF. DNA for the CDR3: TGCGCCAGCAGCCCGACTAGCGAGTACGAGCAGTACTTC.

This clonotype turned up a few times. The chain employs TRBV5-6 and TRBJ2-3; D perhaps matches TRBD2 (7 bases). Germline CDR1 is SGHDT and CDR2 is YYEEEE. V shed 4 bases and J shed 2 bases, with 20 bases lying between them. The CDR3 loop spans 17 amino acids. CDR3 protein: CASSGVFGGRDTDTQYF. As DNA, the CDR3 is TGTGCCAGCAGCGGGGTGTTCGGGGGGCGCGACACAGATACGCAGTATTTT.

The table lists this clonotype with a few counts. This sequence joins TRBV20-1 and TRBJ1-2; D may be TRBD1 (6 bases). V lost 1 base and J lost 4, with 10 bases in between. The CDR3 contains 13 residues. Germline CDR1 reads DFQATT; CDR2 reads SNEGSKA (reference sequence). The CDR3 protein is CSARVGQIYGYTF. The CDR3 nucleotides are TGCAGTGCTAGAGTCGGACAGATCTATGGCTACACCTTC.

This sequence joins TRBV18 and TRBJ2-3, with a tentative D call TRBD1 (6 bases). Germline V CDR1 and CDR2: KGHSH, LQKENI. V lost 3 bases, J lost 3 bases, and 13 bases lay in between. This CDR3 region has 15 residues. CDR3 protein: CASSPRDINTDTQYF. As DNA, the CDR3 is TGTGCCAGCTCACCCAGGGACATCAATACAGATACGCAGTATTTT. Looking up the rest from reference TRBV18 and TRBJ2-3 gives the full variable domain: NAGVMQNPRHLVRRRGQEARLRCSPMKGHSHVYWYRQLPEEGLKFMVYLQKENIIDESGMPKERFSAEFPKEGPSILRIQQVVRGDSAAYFCASSPRDINTDTQYFGPGTRLTVL.

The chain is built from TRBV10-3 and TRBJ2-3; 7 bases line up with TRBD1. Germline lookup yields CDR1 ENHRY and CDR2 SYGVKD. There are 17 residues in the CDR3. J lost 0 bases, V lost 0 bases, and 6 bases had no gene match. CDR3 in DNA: TGTGCCATCAGTGAGTCCATGGGACAGACTAGCACAGATACGCAGTATTTT. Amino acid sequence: CAISESMGQTSTDTQYF.

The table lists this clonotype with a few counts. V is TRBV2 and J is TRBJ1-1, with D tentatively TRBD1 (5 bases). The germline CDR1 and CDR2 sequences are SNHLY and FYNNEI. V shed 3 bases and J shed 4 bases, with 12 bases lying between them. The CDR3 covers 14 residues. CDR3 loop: CASSDRVGVTEAFF. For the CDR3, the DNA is TGTGCCAGCAGTGACAGGGTGGGAGTCACTGAAGCTTTCTTT.

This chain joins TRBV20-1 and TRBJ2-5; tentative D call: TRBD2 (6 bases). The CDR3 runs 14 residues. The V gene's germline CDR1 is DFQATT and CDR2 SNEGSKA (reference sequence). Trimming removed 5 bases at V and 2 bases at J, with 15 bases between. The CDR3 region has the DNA TGCAGTGCTGGGGACTCCAGCCTTCAAGAGACCCAGTACTTC. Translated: CSAGDSSLQETQYF.

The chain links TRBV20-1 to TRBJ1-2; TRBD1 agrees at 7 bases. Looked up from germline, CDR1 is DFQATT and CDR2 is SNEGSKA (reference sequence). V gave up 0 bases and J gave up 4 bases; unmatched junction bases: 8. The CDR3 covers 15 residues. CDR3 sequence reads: CSAREGGGLAYGYTF. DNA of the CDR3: TGCAGTGCTAGAGAGGGAGGGGGCCTAGCCTATGGCTACACCTTC.

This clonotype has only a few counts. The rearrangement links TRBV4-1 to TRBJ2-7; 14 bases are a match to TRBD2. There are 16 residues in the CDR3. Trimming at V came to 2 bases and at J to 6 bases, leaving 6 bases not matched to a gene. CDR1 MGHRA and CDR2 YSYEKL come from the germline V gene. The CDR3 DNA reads TGCGCCAGCAGCCAACCCCTGGGACTAGCGGGAGTCGAGCAGTACTTC. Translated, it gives CASSQPLGLAGVEQYF.

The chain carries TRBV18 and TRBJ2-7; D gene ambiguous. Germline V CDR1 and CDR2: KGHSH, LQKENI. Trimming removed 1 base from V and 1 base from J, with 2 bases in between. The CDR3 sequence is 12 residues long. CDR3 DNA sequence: TGTGCCAGCTCACCACTGTCCTACGAGCAGTACTTC. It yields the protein CASSPLSYEQYF.

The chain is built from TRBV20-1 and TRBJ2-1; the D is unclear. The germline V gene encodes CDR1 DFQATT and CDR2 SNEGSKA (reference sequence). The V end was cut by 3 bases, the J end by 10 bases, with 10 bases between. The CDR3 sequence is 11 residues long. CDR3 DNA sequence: TGCAGTGCTAGTAGTCTCCCGGAGCAGTTCTTC. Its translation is CSASSLPEQFF.

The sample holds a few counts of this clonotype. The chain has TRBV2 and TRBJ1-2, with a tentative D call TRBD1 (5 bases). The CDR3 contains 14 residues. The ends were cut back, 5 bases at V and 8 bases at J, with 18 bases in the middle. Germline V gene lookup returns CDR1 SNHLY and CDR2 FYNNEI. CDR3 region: CASSSGTLPRGYTF. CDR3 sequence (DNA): TGTGCCAGCAGTTCCGGGACGCTCCCACGAGGCTACACCTTC.

Here the CDR3 DNA reads TGTGCCAGCAGCCCTGGTGGGGGGGGGGCAGATACGCAGTATTTT. This gives the protein CASSPGGGGADTQYF. The V and J genes are TRBV7-2 and TRBJ2-3; 7 nucleotides align to TRBD2. Per germline, CDR1 SGHTA and CDR2 FQGNSA. The CDR3 sequence is 15 residues long. V lost 5 bases to trimming and J lost 4 bases; unmatched junction nucleotides: 9.

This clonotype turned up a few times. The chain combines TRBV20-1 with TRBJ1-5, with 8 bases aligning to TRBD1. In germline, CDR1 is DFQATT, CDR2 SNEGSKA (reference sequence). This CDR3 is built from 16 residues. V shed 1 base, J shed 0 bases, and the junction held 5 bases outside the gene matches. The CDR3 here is CSARARGPHSNQPQHF. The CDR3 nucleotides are TGCAGTGCTAGAGCCAGGGGGCCCCATAGCAATCAGCCCCAGCATTTT.